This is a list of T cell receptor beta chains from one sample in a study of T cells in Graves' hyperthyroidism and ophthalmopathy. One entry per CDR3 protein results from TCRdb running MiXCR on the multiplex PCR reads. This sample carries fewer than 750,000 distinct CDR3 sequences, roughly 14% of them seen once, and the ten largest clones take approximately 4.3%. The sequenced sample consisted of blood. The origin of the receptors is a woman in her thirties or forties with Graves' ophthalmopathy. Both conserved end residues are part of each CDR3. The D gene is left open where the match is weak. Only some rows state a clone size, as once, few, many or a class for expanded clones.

DNA: TGTGCCAGCAGTTACAGAGGGGGGCTGGACACTGAAGCTTTCTTT
CDR3: CASSYRGGLDTEAFF
D: NA
size: many
J: TRBJ1-1
V: TRBV6-5
length: 15

DNA: TGCAGCGTTGAAGAGGGGGTAAGGGCTTTCTTT
CDR3: CSVEEGVRAFF
D: NA
size: many
J: TRBJ1-1
V: TRBV29-1
length: 11

DNA: TGTGCCTGGAGTTCACCCCGAGAGACCCTCATCGGTGCTGGCTACACCTTC
CDR3: CAWSSPRETLIGAGYTF
D: NA
size: many
J: TRBJ1-2
V: TRBV30
length: 17

DNA: TGCAGTGCTACCGCTAACGGGGAGCTGTTTTTT
CDR3: CSATANGELFF
D: NA
size: many
J: TRBJ2-2
V: TRBV20-1
length: 11

DNA: TGTGCCAGCAGCTCGGACAGGGGTCTCTTCATGAACACTGGAGCTTTCTTT
CDR3: CASSSDRGLFMNTGAFF
D: TRBD1
size: few
J: TRBJ1-1
V: TRBV12-3/TRBV12-4
length: 17

DNA: TGTGCCAGCAGCTTAGGAACTAGCGCCACCTTCGGCGAGCAGTACTTC
CDR3: CASSLGTSATFGEQYF
D: TRBD2
size: many
J: TRBJ2-7
V: TRBV11-2
length: 16

DNA: TGTGCCAGCAGGACTAGCGGGGATACCGGGGAGCTGTTTTTT
CDR3: CASRTSGDTGELFF
D: TRBD2
size: many
J: TRBJ2-2
V: TRBV9
length: 14

DNA: TGCGCCAGCAGGCACTGGGGAATTGGGACAGGATCCTACGAGCAGTACTTC
CDR3: CASRHWGIGTGSYEQYF
D: TRBD1
size: few
J: TRBJ2-7
V: TRBV5-1
length: 17

DNA: TGTGCCAGCAGTTACTCCGCTGAGGGCTACACCTTC
CDR3: CASSYSAEGYTF
D: NA
size: many
J: TRBJ1-2
V: TRBV6-5
length: 12

DNA: TGTGCCAGCAGTGAACGAGAATACGAGCAGTACTTC
CDR3: CASSEREYEQYF
D: NA
size: many
J: TRBJ2-7
V: TRBV2
length: 12

DNA: TGTGCCAGTAGTGATCCTAGCGGGAGCTCCTACGAGCAGTACTTC
CDR3: CASSDPSGSSYEQYF
D: TRBD2
size: NA
J: TRBJ2-7
V: TRBV19
length: 15

DNA: TGTGCCAGCAGTCTCGGTGTAGGGGGGAACCAAGAGACCCAGTACTTC
CDR3: CASSLGVGGNQETQYF
D: NA
size: many
J: TRBJ2-5
V: TRBV28
length: 16

DNA: TGTGCCAGCCCGGACAAACAGAACACTGAAGCTTTCTTT
CDR3: CASPDKQNTEAFF
D: NA
size: many
J: TRBJ1-1
V: TRBV2
length: 13

DNA: TGTGCCAGCAGCCGAGGTTTGGACAGAGCCTACGAGCAGTACTTC
CDR3: CASSRGLDRAYEQYF
D: NA
size: few
J: TRBJ2-7
V: TRBV14
length: 15

DNA: TGTGCCAGCAAACTAGCGGCGAACACCGGGGAGCTGTTTTTT
CDR3: CASKLAANTGELFF
D: TRBD2
size: NA
J: TRBJ2-2
V: TRBV19
length: 14

DNA: TGTGCCAGCAGTTCAGAGTTAGCGGGGGGGGTCTCGTTCACCGGGGAGCTGTTTTTT
CDR3: CASSSELAGGVSFTGELFF
D: TRBD2
size: few
J: TRBJ2-2
V: TRBV12-3/TRBV12-4
length: 19

DNA: TGTGCCAGCAGCCCCCGACTAGGGGCTTACTCCTACGAGCAGTACTTC
CDR3: CASSPRLGAYSYEQYF
D: NA
size: NA
J: TRBJ2-7
V: TRBV4-2
length: 16

DNA: TGCGCCAGCAGCTTCCCACAGGTGACGAGCTCCTACGAGCAGTACTTC
CDR3: CASSFPQVTSSYEQYF
D: NA
size: many
J: TRBJ2-7
V: TRBV5-1
length: 16

DNA: TGCAGTGCTTACCTCCCCGGGGGAGAGACCCAGTACTTC
CDR3: CSAYLPGGETQYF
D: NA
size: many
J: TRBJ2-5
V: TRBV20-1
length: 13

DNA: TGTGCCAGCAGTTACTTCGGGCGGGACACTGAAGCTTTCTTT
CDR3: CASSYFGRDTEAFF
D: NA
size: many
J: TRBJ1-1
V: TRBV6-2/TRBV6-3
length: 14

DNA: TGTGCCAGCAGCTTCCAGCTTGGTGGGGAGCAGTACTTC
CDR3: CASSFQLGGEQYF
D: NA
size: few
J: TRBJ2-7
V: TRBV7-9
length: 13

DNA: TGTGCCAGCATCTTGGGTGGAAACACCATATATTTT
CDR3: CASILGGNTIYF
D: NA
size: NA
J: TRBJ1-3
V: TRBV12-3/TRBV12-4
length: 12

DNA: TGTGCCAGCAGTTTTCGGGGACCCAAGGGGGGGACCCAGTACTTC
CDR3: CASSFRGPKGGTQYF
D: NA
size: many
J: TRBJ2-5
V: TRBV28
length: 15

DNA: TGTGCCAGTAGTCCCGAGACAGGGGCCTTCTATGGCTACACCTTC
CDR3: CASSPETGAFYGYTF
D: TRBD1
size: many
J: TRBJ1-2
V: TRBV19
length: 15

DNA: TGTGCCAGCAGCTTTCCAACCGGTGAAGCGGAGTTTCGCCCCCAAGAGACCCAGTACTTC
CDR3: CASSFPTGEAEFRPQETQYF
D: NA
size: many
J: TRBJ2-5
V: TRBV7-6
length: 20

DNA: TGTGCCAGCAGCCAAGTTGGACAGGCCTACGAGCAGTACTTC
CDR3: CASSQVGQAYEQYF
D: TRBD1
size: many
J: TRBJ2-7
V: TRBV3-1
length: 14

DNA: TGTGCCAGCAGTATTAGCACCTACGAGCAGTACTTC
CDR3: CASSISTYEQYF
D: NA
size: many
J: TRBJ2-7
V: TRBV12-3/TRBV12-4
length: 12

DNA: TGTGCCAGCCTGGGACAGGGGATTAGCAATCAGCCCCAGCATTTT
CDR3: CASLGQGISNQPQHF
D: TRBD1
size: many
J: TRBJ1-5
V: TRBV28
length: 15

DNA: TGTGCCAGCAGTACACGACATCGATCCAAAAGTCGCGGGGAGCTGTTTTTT
CDR3: CASSTRHRSKSRGELFF
D: NA
size: many
J: TRBJ2-2
V: TRBV6-4
length: 17

DNA: TGTGCCAGTAGTCGGACTAGCGGGACCCACGAGCAGTACTTC
CDR3: CASSRTSGTHEQYF
D: TRBD2
size: NA
J: TRBJ2-7
V: TRBV19
length: 14

DNA: TGTGCCAGCACTATTCCAGGGGAACGACAGCCCCAGCATTTT
CDR3: CASTIPGERQPQHF
D: NA
size: many
J: TRBJ1-5
V: TRBV6-2/TRBV6-3
length: 14

DNA: TGCAGTGCCGAAGAGTCCTCCTACGAGCAGTACTTC
CDR3: CSAEESSYEQYF
D: NA
size: many
J: TRBJ2-7
V: TRBV20-1
length: 12

DNA: TGCGCCAGCAGCCAAGATAGAGTGGGGCTAACCTACGAGCAGTACTTC
CDR3: CASSQDRVGLTYEQYF
D: NA
size: many
J: TRBJ2-7
V: TRBV4-3
length: 16

DNA: TGTGCCAGCAGTTACGACGGGGAACATCAGCCCCAGCATTTT
CDR3: CASSYDGEHQPQHF
D: NA
size: many
J: TRBJ1-5
V: TRBV6-2/TRBV6-3
length: 14

DNA: TGTGCCAGCAGTTGGGGGACTAGTTACGAGCAGTACTTC
CDR3: CASSWGTSYEQYF
D: TRBD2
size: many
J: TRBJ2-7
V: TRBV12-3/TRBV12-4
length: 13

DNA: TGTGCCAGCAGAGTTCCAGGGTCCTTTTATGGCTACACCTTC
CDR3: CASRVPGSFYGYTF
D: NA
size: many
J: TRBJ1-2
V: TRBV6-1
length: 14

DNA: TGTGCCAGCAGTTGGGGGGTTGGTGGAGAAGAGACCCAGTACTTC
CDR3: CASSWGVGGEETQYF
D: NA
size: many
J: TRBJ2-5
V: TRBV6-5
length: 15

DNA: TGTGCCTGGGGACAGGGGGCAGGGGGCTACACCTTC
CDR3: CAWGQGAGGYTF
D: TRBD1
size: many
J: TRBJ1-2
V: TRBV30
length: 12

DNA: TGTGCCAGCAGTTCCCCCAGGTCGGCTGGGGCCAACGTCCTGACTTTC
CDR3: CASSSPRSAGANVLTF
D: NA
size: many
J: TRBJ2-6
V: TRBV28
length: 16

DNA: TGTGCCAGCAGCCAGGGACAGCAAACTTACCAAGAGACCCAGTACTTC
CDR3: CASSQGQQTYQETQYF
D: TRBD1
size: few
J: TRBJ2-5
V: TRBV5-4
length: 16